Here is one T cell receptor (beta chain) with its context. As yet, its antigen is unknown. The data are from a study of CD8+ T cells in alopecia areata. The treatment here: oral pan-JAK inhibitor, 5-10 mg twice daily. Collection of lesional scalp punch biopsies and peripheral blood was performed in alopecia areata patients. Whole-study results and caveats: Greater clonality was observed in lesional scalp samples, especially alopecia totalis/universalis, versus normal scalp. Scalp clonality decreased significantly with tofacitinib, and so did expanded CD8+ clones among the top 100.

It was cDNA, reverse transcribed from extracted RNA, that served as the sequencing template. Sequenced by immunoSEQ multiplex PCR; TCRdb stores in-frame clones only, minus some. The sample contains hundreds of thousands of clones, around 66% of which appear only once. Sequences were derived from CD4+ T cells sorted from blood, sampled between weeks 43 and 45, from a patient treated with tofacitinib. This TCR was sampled from a human donor with alopecia areata.

The CDR3 is CASSVGMDQPQHF. In nucleotides, the CDR3 is TGTGCCAGCAGCGTAGGAATGGATCAGCCCCAGCATTTT. The chain carries TRBV9 and TRBJ1-5; no firm D call. Per the germline V gene, CDR1 is SGDLS and CDR2 is YYNGEE. The CDR3 covers 13 residues. V dropped 0 bases and J dropped 5 bases, with 6 bases sitting between them.